What follows are 18 T cell receptor beta chains derived from one specimen sequenced in a study of beta chain features in type 1 diabetes. The authors reverse transcribed all of the isolated RNA, so sequencing captured expressed TCRB transcripts. Repertoires were generated with immunoSEQ multiplex PCR, while TCRdb's copy carries only in-frame clones and drops some. The table records under 950,000 clones, 15% to 20% of them present only once. Material: naive CD4+ T cells from blood. These receptors were taken from a woman under 30 in good health.

The rearrangement joins TRBV9 to TRBJ1-2; possible D gene TRBD1, 5 bases. V lost 7 bases and J lost 4, with 14 bases in between. Germline V gives CDR1 SGDLS, CDR2 YYNGEE. The CDR3 has 13 amino acids. The CDR3 here is CASGRGSLYGYTF. The CDR3 nucleotides read TGTGCCAGCGGGAGGGGCAGCCTCTATGGCTACACCTTC.

The rearrangement uses TRBV7-2 and TRBJ2-7; D ambiguous. Trimming took 5 bases from V and 4 from J, leaving 21 bases between them. CDR1 and CDR2 from the germline V gene are SGHTA and FQGNSA. CDR3 length: 16 residues. CDR3: CASSLGVNVPDYEQYF. In nucleotides, the CDR3 is TGTGCCAGCAGCCTCGGTGTAAACGTGCCGGATTACGAGCAGTACTTC. The full variable domain, in which reference TRBV7-2 and TRBJ2-7 provide the parts outside the CDR3, is GAGVSQSPSNKVTEKGKDVELRCDPISGHTALYWYRQSLGQGLEFLIYFQGNSAPDKSGLPSDRFSAERTGGSVSTLTIQRTQQEDSAVYLCASSLGVNVPDYEQYFGPGTRLTVT.

This clone was seen a handful of times. This chain joins TRBV9 and TRBJ2-1; D gene ambiguous. CDR3 length: 16 amino acids. CDR1 SGDLS and CDR2 YYNGEE come from the germline V gene. The V gene lost 0 bases and the J gene lost 2 bases, with 12 bases spanning the gap. CDR3 sequence: CASSVGDSRPYNEQFF. The CDR3 DNA follows: TGTGCCAGCAGCGTAGGGGATAGCAGGCCCTACAATGAGCAGTTCTTC.

This sequence joins TRBV7-9 and TRBJ1-2, with 9 bases matching TRBD1. J lost 5 bases, V lost 5 bases, and 3 bases had no gene match. Germline V CDR1 and CDR2: SEHNR, FQNEAQ (reference sequence). The CDR3 has 13 residues. The CDR3 reads CASSPGTGYGYTF. CDR3 bases: TGTGCCAGCAGCCCCGGGACAGGGTATGGCTACACCTTC.

This rearrangement joins TRBV4-2 to TRBJ2-1, with 7 bases matching TRBD2. Losses at the gene ends were 0 bases for V and 7 bases for J; bases not matched to a gene: 9. The CDR3 is made up of 16 amino acids. The germline V gene encodes CDR1 LGHNA and CDR2 YNFKEQ. The CDR3: CASSQEPRDYRNEQFF. CDR3 coding DNA: TGTGCCAGCAGCCAAGAACCCCGGGACTACCGTAATGAGCAGTTCTTC.

V gene TRBV11-3 combines with J gene TRBJ2-1; no clear D gene. V was trimmed by 1 base and J by 8 bases, leaving 15 bases between them. The germline CDR1 and CDR2 sequences are SGHNT and YENEEA. The CDR3 length is 15 residues. The CDR3 DNA is TGTGCCAGCAGCTTAGGTCTAACGATTGGGGATGAGCAGTTCTTC. It yields the protein CASSLGLTIGDEQFF.

V gene TRBV7-9 combines with J gene TRBJ2-4; 13 bases agree with TRBD2. This CDR3 is built from 16 residues. Germline V gene data show CDR1 as SEHNR and CDR2 as FQNEAQ (reference sequence). The trim removed 1 base at V and 15 bases at J, leaving 12 bases unmatched. Here the CDR3 reads CASSLDFRTSGSSWYF. CDR3 in DNA: TGTGCCAGCAGCTTAGACTTTAGGACTAGCGGGAGTTCTTGGTACTTC.

The V and J genes are TRBV18 and TRBJ2-5; 8 positions match TRBD1. Germline V gene lookup returns CDR1 KGHSH and CDR2 LQKENI. With V trimmed by 3 bases and J by 5 bases, 5 bases remained unmatched. CDR3 size: 14 residues. CDR3 nucleotide sequence: TGTGCCAGCTCACCGCCAGGGGGCACGGAGACCCAGTACTTC. Translated: CASSPPGGTETQYF.

This clone has a handful of counts. The chain combines TRBV14 with TRBJ2-1; D uncertain. There are 16 residues in the CDR3. Trimming pared 4 bases from V and 2 bases from J, leaving 15 bases between. Per the germline V gene, CDR1 is SGHDN and CDR2 is FVKESK. The CDR3 protein is CASSPYYGRPYNEQFF. DNA for the CDR3: TGTGCCAGCAGCCCCTATTATGGGCGACCCTACAATGAGCAGTTCTTC.

This clone showed up just a few times. The rearrangement joins TRBV25-1 to TRBJ2-5, with D possibly TRBD1 on 6 matching bases. In germline, CDR1 is MGHDK, CDR2 SYGVNS. V gave up 3 bases and J gave up 5 bases, with 10 bases separating them. This CDR3 region has 13 residues. CDR3 amino acids: CASSDSGVETQYF. Here the CDR3 DNA reads TGTGCCAGCAGTGACTCAGGGGTGGAGACCCAGTACTTC.

The chain has TRBV19 and TRBJ2-5, with 12 bases that match TRBD1. The germline CDR1 and CDR2 sequences are LNHDA and SQIVND (reference sequence). There are 16 residues in the CDR3. The V gene end was trimmed by 5 bases and the J gene end by 5 bases; junction bases not matched to a gene: 9. The CDR3 loop reads CASSVGDRGLGETQYF. The CDR3 nucleotides are TGTGCCAGTAGTGTCGGGGACAGGGGGCTTGGCGAGACCCAGTACTTC.

This rearrangement joins TRBV11-2 to TRBJ2-7, with TRBD2 identical over 7 bases. CDR3 length: 16 amino acids. Germline V lookup: CDR1 SGHAT, CDR2 FQNNGV. Trimming took 0 bases from V and 2 from J; bases not matched to a gene: 7. CDR3 sequence reads: CASSLEPGGSTYEQYF. The DNA of the CDR3 is TGTGCCAGCAGCTTAGAGCCGGGGGGATCCACCTACGAGCAGTACTTC.

The chain recombines TRBV27 with TRBJ2-3; TRBD2 matches 8 bases. Looked up from germline, CDR1 is MNHEY and CDR2 is SMNVEV (reference sequence). The CDR3 spans 18 residues. Unmatched junction bases numbered 17, after V lost 5 bases and J lost 4 bases. The CDR3 DNA is TGTGCCAGCAGTACCCGGACTAGCCCGTCATATAACGCAGATACGCAGTATTTT. It specifies CASSTRTSPSYNADTQYF.

In this sample, this clone turned up a few times. The gene calls are TRBV5-1 and TRBJ2-3, with D maybe TRBD2 (6 bases). From germline, CDR1 is SGHRS and CDR2 YFSETQ. With 5 bases removed from V and 2 bases from J, the gap between germline ends came to 12 bases. The CDR3 runs to 14 residues. The CDR3 DNA is TGCGCCAGCAGTCTAGGACTAACCACAGATACGCAGTATTTT. This codes for CASSLGLTTDTQYF. Full variable domain (missing parts from reference TRBV5-1 and TRBJ2-3): KAGVTQTPRYLIKTRGQQVTLSCSPISGHRSVSWYQQTPGQGLQFLFEYFSETQRNKGNFPGRFSGRQFSNSRSEMNVSTLELGDSALYLCASSLGLTTDTQYFGPGTRLTVL.

The CDR3: CASSLDGRANEKLFF. For the CDR3, the DNA is TGTGCCAGCAGCTTAGACGGCAGGGCTAATGAAAAACTGTTTTTT. This chain joins TRBV7-2 and TRBJ1-4, with D maybe TRBD1 (5 bases). Trimming cost V 1 base and J 3 bases, with 9 bases left between them. This CDR3 has 15 residues. Germline lookup yields CDR1 SGHTA and CDR2 FQGNSA.

This rearrangement joins TRBV18 to TRBJ2-7; D is perhaps TRBD1 (6 bases). Trimming cost V 4 bases and J 3 bases, with 10 bases left between them. Germline V gene lookup returns CDR1 KGHSH and CDR2 LQKENI. The CDR3 is 13 amino acids. This CDR3 is CASSQGDGYEQYF. The CDR3 nucleotides read TGTGCCAGCTCACAGGGGGACGGCTACGAGCAGTACTTC.

The V and J genes are TRBV28 and TRBJ2-6, with D tentatively TRBD2 (5 bases). The V and J ends lost 3 bases and 3 bases respectively, with 9 bases between them. CDR1 is MDHEN, CDR2 SYDVKM, per germline. The CDR3 covers 15 residues. The CDR3 DNA reads as TGTGCCAGCAGTTTTGGAGGTCATGGGGCCAACGTCCTGACTTTC. This codes for CASSFGGHGANVLTF.

This clone was detected only a few times. The sample holds other DNA sequences that translate to the same CDR3. This chain joins TRBV18 and TRBJ2-6; 9 positions match TRBD1. CDR3 size: 17 residues. CDR1 KGHSH and CDR2 LQKENI come from the germline V gene. With V trimmed by 6 bases and J by 0 bases, 6 bases remained unmatched. This chain's CDR3 is CASSPGQGNSGANVLTF. The CDR3 DNA follows: TGTGCCAGCTCGCCGGGACAGGGAAACTCTGGGGCCAACGTCCTGACTTTC.